This is a list of T cell receptor beta chains from one sample in a study of cytotoxic CD8 clonotypes in ibrutinib-treated CLL. The data were produced by immunoSEQ multiplex PCR, yet TCRdb's version contains in-frame clones alone and is incomplete. The sample gives around 140,000 clones, 80% to 90% of which show up once; around 2.1% is in the top ten. The sequencing here drew on PBMCs, taken after 24 months of ibrutinib treatment. These receptors all come from a human donor with chronic lymphocytic leukemia. CDR3s include the opening cysteine and the closing phenylalanine or tryptophan. Fields, in order: J gene, V gene, clone size, D gene, CDR3 DNA, CDR3 protein. D genes are given only for firm matches. Only part of the rows carry a size: once, few, many, or a class if the clone is expanded.

J gene: TRBJ2-3
V gene: TRBV5-1
clone size: NA
D gene: NA
CDR3 DNA: TGCGCCAGCAGGCTTGGAGGACCCACAGATACGCAGTATTTT
CDR3 protein: CASRLGGPTDTQYF

J gene: TRBJ1-1
V gene: TRBV6-5
clone size: NA
D gene: NA
CDR3 DNA: TGTGCCAGCAGTTACTCCTTGCAGCGTAACACTGAAGCTTTCTTT
CDR3 protein: CASSYSLQRNTEAFF

J gene: TRBJ2-5
V gene: TRBV5-8
clone size: NA
D gene: TRBD2
CDR3 DNA: TGTGCCAGCAGCCAATCCGGGACTAGCGGAGAGACCCAGTACTTC
CDR3 protein: CASSQSGTSGETQYF

J gene: TRBJ1-2
V gene: TRBV30
clone size: once
D gene: TRBD1
CDR3 DNA: TGTGCCTGTATTACAGGGGGCTACGGCTACACCTTC
CDR3 protein: CACITGGYGYTF

J gene: TRBJ1-1
V gene: TRBV6-5
clone size: once
D gene: NA
CDR3 DNA: TGTGCCAGCAGTTACTCGGTCGAGACTGCTGAAGCTTTCTTT
CDR3 protein: CASSYSVETAEAFF

J gene: TRBJ2-7
V gene: TRBV30
clone size: NA
D gene: NA
CDR3 DNA: TGTGCCTGGAGTGTACGTGGGAGGGAGCAGTACTTC
CDR3 protein: CAWSVRGREQYF

J gene: TRBJ1-1
V gene: TRBV2
clone size: NA
D gene: NA
CDR3 DNA: TGTGCCAGCAGTGACAGGGTGAACACTGAAGCTTTCTTT
CDR3 protein: CASSDRVNTEAFF

J gene: TRBJ2-7
V gene: TRBV9
clone size: NA
D gene: NA
CDR3 DNA: TGTGCCAGCAGCGTAGGGGTAGGGTCCTACGAGCAGTACTTC
CDR3 protein: CASSVGVGSYEQYF

J gene: TRBJ2-7
V gene: TRBV6-5
clone size: NA
D gene: NA
CDR3 DNA: TGTGCCAGCAGGGGATCCTCCTACGAGCAGTACTTC
CDR3 protein: CASRGSSYEQYF

J gene: TRBJ1-5
V gene: TRBV7-2
clone size: few
D gene: NA
CDR3 DNA: TGTGCCAGCAGCTCCCTGGGACGGCTAGCTGGGCCCCAGCATTTT
CDR3 protein: CASSSLGRLAGPQHF

J gene: TRBJ2-7
V gene: TRBV20-1
clone size: NA
D gene: NA
CDR3 DNA: TGCAGTGCTCACCGGTCGTACGAGCAGTACTTC
CDR3 protein: CSAHRSYEQYF

J gene: TRBJ1-1
V gene: TRBV2
clone size: NA
D gene: TRBD1
CDR3 DNA: TGTGCCAGCAGTACAGGGGACTCTGAAGCTTTCTTT
CDR3 protein: CASSTGDSEAFF

J gene: TRBJ1-1
V gene: TRBV29-1
clone size: NA
D gene: NA
CDR3 DNA: TGCAGCGCCCCGATACCCCCTGGGAACACTGAAGCTTTCTTT
CDR3 protein: CSAPIPPGNTEAFF

J gene: TRBJ2-2
V gene: TRBV19
clone size: NA
D gene: TRBD1
CDR3 DNA: TGTGCCAGTAACCACTTCGAGGGGGCCCTGGGGTCCGGGGAGCTGTTTTTT
CDR3 protein: CASNHFEGALGSGELFF